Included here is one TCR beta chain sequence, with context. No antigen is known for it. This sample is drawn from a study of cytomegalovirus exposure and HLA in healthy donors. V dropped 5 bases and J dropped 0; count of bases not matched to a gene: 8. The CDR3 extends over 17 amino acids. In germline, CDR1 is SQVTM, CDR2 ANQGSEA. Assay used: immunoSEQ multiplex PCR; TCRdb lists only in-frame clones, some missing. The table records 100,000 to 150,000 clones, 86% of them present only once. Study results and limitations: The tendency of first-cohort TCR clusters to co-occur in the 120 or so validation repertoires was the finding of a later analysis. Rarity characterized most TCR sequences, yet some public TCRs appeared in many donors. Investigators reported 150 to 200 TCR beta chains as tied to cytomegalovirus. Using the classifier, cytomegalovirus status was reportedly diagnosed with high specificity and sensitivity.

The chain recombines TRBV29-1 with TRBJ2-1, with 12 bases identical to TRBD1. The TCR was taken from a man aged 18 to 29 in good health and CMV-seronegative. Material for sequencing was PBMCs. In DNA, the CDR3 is TGCAGCGTTCTTCCGGGACAGGGGGCGGGCTCCTACAATGAGCAGTTCTTC. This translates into CSVLPGQGAGSYNEQFF.